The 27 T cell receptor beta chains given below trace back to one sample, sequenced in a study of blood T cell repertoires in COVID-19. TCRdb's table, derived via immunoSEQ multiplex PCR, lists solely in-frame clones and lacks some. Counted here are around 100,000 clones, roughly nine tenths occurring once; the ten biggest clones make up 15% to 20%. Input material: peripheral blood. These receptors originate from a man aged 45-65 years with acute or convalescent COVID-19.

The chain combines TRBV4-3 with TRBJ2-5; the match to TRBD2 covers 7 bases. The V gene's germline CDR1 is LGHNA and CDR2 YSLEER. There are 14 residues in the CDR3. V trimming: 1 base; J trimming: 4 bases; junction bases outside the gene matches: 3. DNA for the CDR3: TGCGCCAGCAGCCAAGGGACGGGGGGAGAGACCCAGTACTTC. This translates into CASSQGTGGETQYF.

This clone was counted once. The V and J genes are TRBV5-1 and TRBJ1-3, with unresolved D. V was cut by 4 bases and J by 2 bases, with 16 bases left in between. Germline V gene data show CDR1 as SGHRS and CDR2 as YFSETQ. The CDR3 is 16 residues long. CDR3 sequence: CASSRETGSAGNTIYF. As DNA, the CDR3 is TGCGCCAGCAGCCGGGAAACGGGGTCTGCTGGAAACACCATATATTTT.

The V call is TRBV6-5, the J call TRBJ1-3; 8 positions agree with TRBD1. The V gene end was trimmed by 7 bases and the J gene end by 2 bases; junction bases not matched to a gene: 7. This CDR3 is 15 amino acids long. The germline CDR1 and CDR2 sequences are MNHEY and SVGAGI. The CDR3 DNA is TGTGCCAGCACCCTAGACAGGGGTCCTGGAAACACCATATATTTT. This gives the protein CASTLDRGPGNTIYF.

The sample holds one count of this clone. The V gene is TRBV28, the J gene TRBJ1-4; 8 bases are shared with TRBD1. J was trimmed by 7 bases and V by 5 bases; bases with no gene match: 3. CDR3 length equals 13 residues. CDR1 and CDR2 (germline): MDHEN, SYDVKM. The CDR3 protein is CASSSQGAEKLFF. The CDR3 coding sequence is TGTGCCAGCAGTAGCCAGGGGGCTGAAAAACTGTTTTTT.

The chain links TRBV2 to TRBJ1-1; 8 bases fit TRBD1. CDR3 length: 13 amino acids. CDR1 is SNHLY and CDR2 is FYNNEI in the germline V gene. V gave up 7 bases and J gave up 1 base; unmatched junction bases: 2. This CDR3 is CASTGQANTEAFF. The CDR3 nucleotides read TGTGCCAGCACGGGACAGGCGAACACTGAAGCTTTCTTT.

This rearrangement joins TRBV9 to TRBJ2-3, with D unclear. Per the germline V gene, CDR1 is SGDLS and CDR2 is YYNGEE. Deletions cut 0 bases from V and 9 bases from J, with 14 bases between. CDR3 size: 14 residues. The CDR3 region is CASSVAPSDDTQYF. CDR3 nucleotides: TGTGCCAGCAGCGTAGCTCCGAGCGATGACACGCAGTATTTT.

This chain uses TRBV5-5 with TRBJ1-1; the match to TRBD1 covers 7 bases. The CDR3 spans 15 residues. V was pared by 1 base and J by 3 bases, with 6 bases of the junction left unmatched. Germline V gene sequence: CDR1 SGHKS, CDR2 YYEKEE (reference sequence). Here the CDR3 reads CASSLIGGPDTEAFF. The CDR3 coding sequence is TGTGCCAGCAGCTTGATAGGGGGCCCAGACACTGAAGCTTTCTTT.

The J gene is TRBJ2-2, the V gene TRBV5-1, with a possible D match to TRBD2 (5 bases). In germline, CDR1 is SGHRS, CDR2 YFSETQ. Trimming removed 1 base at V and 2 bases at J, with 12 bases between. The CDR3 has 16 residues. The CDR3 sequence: CASSLSPSLNTGELFF. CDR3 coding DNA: TGCGCCAGCAGCTTGTCCCCTAGCCTTAACACCGGGGAGCTGTTTTTT.

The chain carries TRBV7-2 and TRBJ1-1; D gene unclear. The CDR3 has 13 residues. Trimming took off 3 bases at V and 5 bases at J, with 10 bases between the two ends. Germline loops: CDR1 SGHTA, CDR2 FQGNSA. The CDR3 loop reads CASSFSGLTEAFF. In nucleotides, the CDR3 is TGTGCCAGCAGCTTTAGCGGGTTGACTGAAGCTTTCTTT.

This chain's CDR3 is CASSFNSPGKTEAFF. The CDR3 coding sequence is TGTGCCAGCAGCTTCAATTCTCCAGGGAAAACTGAAGCTTTCTTT. The rearrangement uses TRBV7-2 and TRBJ1-1, with D possibly matching TRBD1 (5 bases). CDR3 size: 15 residues. Germline CDR1 and CDR2: SGHTA and FQGNSA. Trimming shortened V by 3 bases and J by 5 bases, and 16 bases separated the two germline ends.

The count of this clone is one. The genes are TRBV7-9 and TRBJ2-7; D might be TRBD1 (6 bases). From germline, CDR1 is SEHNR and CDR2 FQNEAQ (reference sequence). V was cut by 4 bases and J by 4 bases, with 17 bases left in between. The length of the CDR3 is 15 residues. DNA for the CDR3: TGTGCCAGCAGCTCCCAGGGGCAATCCTATTACGAGCAGTACTTC. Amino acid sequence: CASSSQGQSYYEQYF. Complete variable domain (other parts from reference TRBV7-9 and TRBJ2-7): DTGVSQNPRHKITKRGQNVTFRCDPISEHNRLYWYRQTLGQGPEFLTYFQNEAQLEKSRLLSDRFSAERPKGSFSTLEIQRTEQGDSAMYLCASSSQGQSYYEQYFGPGTRLTVT.

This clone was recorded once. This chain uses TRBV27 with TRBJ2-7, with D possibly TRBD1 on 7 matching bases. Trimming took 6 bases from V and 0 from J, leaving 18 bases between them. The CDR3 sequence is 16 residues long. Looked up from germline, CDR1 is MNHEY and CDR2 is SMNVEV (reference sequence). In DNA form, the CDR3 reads TGTGCCAGCAGCTCCCCGAGGAGGGGGCTCTCCTACGAGCAGTACTTC. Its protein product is CASSSPRRGLSYEQYF.

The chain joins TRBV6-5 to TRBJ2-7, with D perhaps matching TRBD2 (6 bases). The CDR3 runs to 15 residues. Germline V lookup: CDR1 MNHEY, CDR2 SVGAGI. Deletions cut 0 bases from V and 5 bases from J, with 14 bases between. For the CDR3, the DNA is TGTGCCAGCAGTTACTCTCCGGGAGCCGCGCACGAGCAGTACTTC. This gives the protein CASSYSPGAAHEQYF.

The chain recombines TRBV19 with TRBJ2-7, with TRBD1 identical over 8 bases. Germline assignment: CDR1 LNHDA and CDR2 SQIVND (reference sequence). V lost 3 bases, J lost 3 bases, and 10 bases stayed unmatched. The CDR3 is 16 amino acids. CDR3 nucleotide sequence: TGTGCCAGTAGTATTACCGGGACAGGCCCCGGCTACGAGCAGTACTTC. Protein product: CASSITGTGPGYEQYF.

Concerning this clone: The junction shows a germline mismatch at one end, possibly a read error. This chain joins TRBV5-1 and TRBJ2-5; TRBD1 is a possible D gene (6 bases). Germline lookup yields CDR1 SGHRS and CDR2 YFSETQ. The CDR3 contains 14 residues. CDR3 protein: CASSSSRDTTQPNF. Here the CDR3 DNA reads TGCGCCAGCAGCTCCAGCCGGGACACCACCCAACCCAACTTC.

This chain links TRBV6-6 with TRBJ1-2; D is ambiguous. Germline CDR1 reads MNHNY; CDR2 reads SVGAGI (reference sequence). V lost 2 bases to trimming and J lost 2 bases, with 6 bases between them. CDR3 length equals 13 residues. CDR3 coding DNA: TGTGCCAGCAGTTACCCGGGGAACTATGGCTACACCTTC. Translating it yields CASSYPGNYGYTF.

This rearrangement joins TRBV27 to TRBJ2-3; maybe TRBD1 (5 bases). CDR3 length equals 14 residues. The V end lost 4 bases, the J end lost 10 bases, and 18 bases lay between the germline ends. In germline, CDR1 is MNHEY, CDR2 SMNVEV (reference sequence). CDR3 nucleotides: TGTGCCAGCAGTTCCTACGCCGTTGAAGGGGCGCAGTATTTT. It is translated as CASSSYAVEGAQYF.

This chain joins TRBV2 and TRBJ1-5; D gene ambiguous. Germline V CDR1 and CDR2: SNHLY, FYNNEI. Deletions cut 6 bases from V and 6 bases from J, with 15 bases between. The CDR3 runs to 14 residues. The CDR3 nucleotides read TGTGCCAGCAGAGACGGCCTAGGTTCTCAGCCCCAGCATTTT. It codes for CASRDGLGSQPQHF.

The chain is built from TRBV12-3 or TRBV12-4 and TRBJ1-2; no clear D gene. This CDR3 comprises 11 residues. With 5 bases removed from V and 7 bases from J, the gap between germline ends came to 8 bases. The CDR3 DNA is TGTGCCAGCAGTCCAGGTCTTGGCTACACCTTC. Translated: CASSPGLGYTF.

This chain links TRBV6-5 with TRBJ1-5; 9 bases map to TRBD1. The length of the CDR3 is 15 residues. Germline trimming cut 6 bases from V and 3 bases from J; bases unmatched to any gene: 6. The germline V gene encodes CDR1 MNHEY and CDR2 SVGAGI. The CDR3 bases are TGTGCCAGCAGCCTGGGACAGGGCCTCAATCAGCCCCAGCATTTT. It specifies CASSLGQGLNQPQHF.

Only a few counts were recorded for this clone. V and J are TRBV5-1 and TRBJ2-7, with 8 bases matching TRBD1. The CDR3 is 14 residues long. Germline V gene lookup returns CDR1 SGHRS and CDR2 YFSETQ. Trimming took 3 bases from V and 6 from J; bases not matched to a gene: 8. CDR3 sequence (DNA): TGCGCCAGCAGCTGGACAGGGCAGGCGGGCGAGCAGTACTTC. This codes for CASSWTGQAGEQYF.

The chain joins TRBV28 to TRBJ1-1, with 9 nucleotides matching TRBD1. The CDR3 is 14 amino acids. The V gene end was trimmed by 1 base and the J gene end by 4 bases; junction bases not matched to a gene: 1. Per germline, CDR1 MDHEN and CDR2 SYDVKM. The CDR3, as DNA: TGTGCCAGCAGTTTATTGACAGGGGGCACTGAAGCTTTCTTT. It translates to CASSLLTGGTEAFF.

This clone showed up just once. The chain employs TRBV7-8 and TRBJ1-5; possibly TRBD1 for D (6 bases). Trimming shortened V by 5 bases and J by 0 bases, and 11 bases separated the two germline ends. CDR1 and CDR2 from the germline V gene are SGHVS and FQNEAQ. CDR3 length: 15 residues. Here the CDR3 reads CASSLGQLSNQPQHF. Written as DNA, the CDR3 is TGTGCCAGCAGCCTGGGACAACTTAGCAATCAGCCCCAGCATTTT.

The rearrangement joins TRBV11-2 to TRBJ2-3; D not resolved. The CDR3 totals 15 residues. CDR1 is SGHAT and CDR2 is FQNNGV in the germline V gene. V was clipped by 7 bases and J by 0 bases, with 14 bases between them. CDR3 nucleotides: TGTGCCAGCAATGCTGGCCGCCCTAGCACAGATACGCAGTATTTT. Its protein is CASNAGRPSTDTQYF.

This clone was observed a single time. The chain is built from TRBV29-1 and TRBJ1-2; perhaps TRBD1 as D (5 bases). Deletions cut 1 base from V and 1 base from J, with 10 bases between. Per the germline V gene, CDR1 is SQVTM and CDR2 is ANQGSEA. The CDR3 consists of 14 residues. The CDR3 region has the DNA TGCAGCGTTGAAGTGGGGGGAATTAACTATGGCTACACCTTC. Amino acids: CSVEVGGINYGYTF. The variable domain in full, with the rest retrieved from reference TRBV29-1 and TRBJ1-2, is SAVISQKPSRDICQRGTSLTIQCQVDSQVTMMFWYRQQPGQSLTLIATANQGSEATYESGFVIDKFPISRPNLTFSTLTVSNMSPEDSSIYLCSVEVGGINYGYTFGSGTRLTVV.

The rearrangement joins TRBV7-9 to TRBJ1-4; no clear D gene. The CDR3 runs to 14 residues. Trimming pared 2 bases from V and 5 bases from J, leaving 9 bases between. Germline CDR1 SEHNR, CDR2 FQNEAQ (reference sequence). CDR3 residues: CASSLHSLNEKLFF. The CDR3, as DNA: TGTGCCAGCAGCTTACATAGCTTAAATGAAAAACTGTTTTTT.

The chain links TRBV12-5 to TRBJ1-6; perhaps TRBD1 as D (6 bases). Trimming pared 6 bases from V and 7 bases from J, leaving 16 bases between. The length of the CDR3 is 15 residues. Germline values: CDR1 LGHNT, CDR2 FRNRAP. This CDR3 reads CASGLTGLGNSPLHF. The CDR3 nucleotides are TGTGCTAGTGGCCTTACAGGGTTAGGGAATTCACCCCTCCACTTT.